The T cell receptor (beta chain) under discussion was sequenced for a study of T cells in Graves' hyperthyroidism and ophthalmopathy. The study, taken as a whole, reports: Most expanded thyroid clonotypes above 0.001 recurred in blood.

RNA transcripts yielded amplified TCR beta CDR3 regions. Primed by the HTBI set, a first-round RT-PCR was run on the TCR CDR3. TCRdb ran MiXCR on the multiplex PCR reads and lists one entry per CDR3 protein. The sample yields 250,000 to 300,000 distinct CDR3 sequences, more than 10% seen once. The table lists this clonotype with many counts. Its antigen is undetermined. Hyperthyroidism patients were newly diagnosed, had disease duration under 2 months, and were aged 18 to 65 years. Exclusion followed for patients with uncontrolled infection, other autoimmune disease, pregnancy or lactation. Based on clinical symptoms, serum thyroxine and TRAb, thyroid ultrasound and orbital computed tomography, diagnoses were reached. The germline V and J ends were trimmed by 1 base and 6 bases, with 15 bases remaining between them. Germline-derived CDR1 and CDR2 are MGHRA and YSYEKL. The length of the CDR3 is 15 residues.

The sequence came from a woman aged 25-40 years with Graves' hyperthyroidism that later progressed to Graves' ophthalmopathy. V and J are TRBV4-1 and TRBJ1-2, with D possibly matching TRBD1 (5 bases). Material: blood. For the CDR3, the DNA is TGCGCCAGCAGCCAAGTTAGGGGTTCGATGGATGGCTACACCTTC. It is translated as CASSQVRGSMDGYTF.